The 21 T cell receptor beta chains reported below all come from one sample, sequenced in a study of shared clonotypes between healthy human individuals. Here immunoSEQ multiplex PCR was the method, and the copy in TCRdb shows in-frame clones only, minus some. The sample includes over 700,000 clones, 72% of them seen just once. Sequencing input: memory CD4+ T cells sorted from blood. The subset is: CD45RA-negative fraction. The origin of the receptors is a woman in her thirties in good health.

This chain joins TRBV7-9 and TRBJ2-1; 8 nucleotides agree with TRBD1. Looked up from germline, CDR1 is SEHNR and CDR2 is FQNEAQ (reference sequence). The CDR3 spans 14 residues. The ends lost 6 bases at V and 7 bases at J; junction bases unmatched: 8. Here the CDR3 reads CASRFGQGGNEQFF. In nucleotides, the CDR3 is TGTGCCAGCAGGTTCGGACAGGGTGGGAATGAGCAGTTCTTC.

The chain has TRBV7-2 and TRBJ2-2; no definite D call. The CDR3 has 14 amino acids. Trimming removed 4 bases from V and 6 bases from J, with 12 bases in between. Germline CDR1 SGHTA, CDR2 FQGNSA. CDR3 sequence reads: CASSSPRQSGELFF. The CDR3 DNA follows: TGTGCCAGCAGCTCCCCAAGGCAATCCGGGGAGCTGTTTTTT. Variable domain in full (rest from reference TRBV7-2 and TRBJ2-2): GAGVSQSPSNKVTEKGKDVELRCDPISGHTALYWYRQSLGQGLEFLIYFQGNSAPDKSGLPSDRFSAERTGGSVSTLTIQRTQQEDSAVYLCASSSPRQSGELFFGEGSRLTVL.

The table lists this clone with a few counts. The genes are TRBV5-6 and TRBJ1-1, with D unclear. This CDR3 comprises 15 residues. The germline V gene has CDR1 SGHDT and CDR2 YYEEEE. The V end was cut by 1 base, the J end by 0 bases, with 10 bases between. CDR3 nucleotide sequence: TGTGCCAGCAGCTTGAGGCCGTTGGTGAACACTGAAGCTTTCTTT. Translating gives CASSLRPLVNTEAFF.

J is TRBJ2-7 and V is TRBV5-4; either TRBD1 or TRBD2 may supply D (5 bases each). In germline, CDR1 is SGHNT, CDR2 YYREEE (reference sequence). This CDR3 has 14 amino acids. V lost 0 bases and J 6 bases, leaving 13 bases between the germline ends. This CDR3 is CASSLGGTGTEQYF. The DNA for the CDR3 is TGTGCCAGCAGCTTGGGTGGCACGGGGACCGAGCAGTACTTC.

V usage is TRBV7-9 and J usage is TRBJ2-1; no clear D gene. Between the trimmed V and J ends, which lost 1 base and 6 bases, there was a span of 7 bases. The V gene's germline CDR1 is SEHNR and CDR2 FQNEAQ (reference sequence). The CDR3 runs 13 residues. The DNA of the CDR3 is TGTGCCAGCAGCTTAGGGATTATCAATGAGCAGTTCTTC. Residues: CASSLGIINEQFF.

This clone was seen just once. The chain uses TRBV7-9 and TRBJ1-1; maybe TRBD1 (5 bases). The germline V gene encodes CDR1 SEHNR and CDR2 FQNEAQ (reference sequence). The CDR3 runs to 16 residues. The V end was cut by 4 bases, the J end by 2 bases, with 17 bases between. The CDR3 spells CASSSTTGTVNTEAFF. For the CDR3, the DNA is TGTGCCAGCAGCTCTACCACCGGGACGGTAAACACTGAAGCTTTCTTT.

This clone was recorded a few times. The chain has TRBV4-1 and TRBJ2-6; D is undetermined. Germline-derived CDR1 and CDR2 are MGHRA and YSYEKL. CDR3 length: 15 residues. The ends were cut back, 0 bases at V and 3 bases at J, with 6 bases in the middle. This CDR3 is CASSQEGYGANVLTF. The CDR3, as DNA: TGCGCCAGCAGCCAAGAGGGGTATGGGGCCAACGTCCTGACTTTC.

This clone appeared once. This chain joins TRBV6-5 and TRBJ1-2; TRBD1 agrees at 9 bases. V dropped 4 bases and J dropped 4; count of bases not matched to a gene: 7. Germline V lookup: CDR1 MNHEY, CDR2 SVGAGI. The CDR3 extends over 15 amino acids. The CDR3 is CASSLTGGDFYGYTF. DNA of the CDR3: TGTGCCAGCAGTTTGACAGGGGGGGACTTCTATGGCTACACCTTC.

This clone turned up a few times. The V gene is TRBV18, the J gene TRBJ2-7; 7 bases line up with TRBD1. J gave up 4 bases and V 4 bases, and 7 bases lay outside the gene matches. The germline gives CDR1 KGHSH, CDR2 LQKENI. The CDR3 extends over 14 amino acids. The CDR3 DNA sequence: TGTGCCAGCTCACAGACGGGGACAGATTACGAGCAGTACTTC. This sequence encodes CASSQTGTDYEQYF.

The chain joins TRBV27 to TRBJ1-2; tentative D call: TRBD1 (6 bases). From germline, CDR1 is MNHEY and CDR2 SMNVEV (reference sequence). V lost 8 bases and J lost 13, with 20 bases in between. The CDR3 totals 12 residues. The CDR3 DNA is TGTGCCAGCGGTTCCTTTCAGGGGAGAACCACCTTC. Protein: CASGSFQGRTTF.

J is TRBJ2-7 and V is TRBV16; D not resolved. Germline assignment: CDR1 KGHSY and CDR2 FQNENV. The CDR3 sequence is 18 residues long. The ends were cut back, 2 bases at V and 1 base at J, with 21 bases in the middle. In nucleotides, the CDR3 is TGTGCCAGCAGCCAAAGTCTAGGTATCGTCCGGAATTCCTACGAGCAGTACTTC. Translating gives CASSQSLGIVRNSYEQYF.

The chain is built from TRBV6-1 and TRBJ2-7; TRBD2 matches 11 bases. V shed 4 bases and J 4 bases; nucleotides not matched to a gene: 6. This CDR3 comprises 15 residues. Germline values: CDR1 MNHNS, CDR2 SASEGT. The CDR3 bases are TGTGCCAGCAGTGGATCGACTAGCGGGGCATACGAGCAGTACTTC. Its translation is CASSGSTSGAYEQYF.

The chain uses TRBV7-3 and TRBJ2-5, with 16 positions matching TRBD2. Germline V gene lookup returns CDR1 SGHTA and CDR2 FQGTGA. The CDR3 is 17 residues long. V shed 1 base, J shed 5 bases, and the junction held 4 bases outside the gene matches. CDR3 region: CASSLKGLAGGPETQYF. The CDR3 DNA sequence: TGTGCCAGCAGCTTAAAGGGACTAGCGGGAGGGCCCGAGACCCAGTACTTC.

V and J are TRBV19 and TRBJ1-1, with D uncertain. This CDR3 comprises 13 residues. V shed 9 bases and J shed 0 bases, with 11 bases lying between them. The germline V gene encodes CDR1 LNHDA and CDR2 SQIVND (reference sequence). CDR3 coding DNA: TGTGCCAGCAAATCTACAATGAACACTGAAGCTTTCTTT. Its translation: CASKSTMNTEAFF.

V and J are TRBV19 and TRBJ1-1, with 7 nucleotides matching TRBD1. J gave up 5 bases and V 6 bases, and 6 bases lay outside the gene matches. The CDR3 has 13 amino acids. Germline CDR1 is LNHDA and CDR2 is SQIVND (reference sequence). The CDR3 DNA reads TGTGCCAGTAGCCTGACAGGGAGGACTGAAGCTTTCTTT. Amino acids: CASSLTGRTEAFF. Full variable domain (outside the CDR3, taken from reference TRBV19 and TRBJ1-1): DGGITQSPKYLFRKEGQNVTLSCEQNLNHDAMYWYRQDPGQGLRLIYYSQIVNDFQKGDIAEGYSVSREKKESFPLTVTSAQKNPTAFYLCASSLTGRTEAFFGQGTRLTVV.

This clone came up a few times. The chain links TRBV10-2 to TRBJ2-1; a possible D gene is TRBD2 (5 bases). CDR3 length: 14 amino acids. Germline CDR1 reads WSHSY; CDR2 reads SAAADI. Trimming left V 8 bases short and J 2 bases short, with 13 bases between. The chain's CDR3 is CASRDLMAYNEQFF. For the CDR3, the DNA is TGCGCCAGCCGGGATCTCATGGCCTACAATGAGCAGTTCTTC.

V usage is TRBV5-4 and J usage is TRBJ1-1, with TRBD1 identical over 7 bases. The CDR3 contains 14 residues. Germline trimming cut 4 bases from V and 4 bases from J; bases unmatched to any gene: 7. CDR1 and CDR2 (germline): SGHNT, YYREEE (reference sequence). The CDR3 DNA reads TGTGCCAGCAGCGGACAGGCCGGGGGCACTGAAGCTTTCTTT. Its translation is CASSGQAGGTEAFF.

The rearrangement uses TRBV6-1 and TRBJ1-3; D gene unclear. The CDR3 is 12 amino acids. The ends were cut back, 5 bases at V and 4 bases at J, with 6 bases in the middle. Germline values: CDR1 MNHNS, CDR2 SASEGT. CDR3 DNA: TGTGCCAGCAGTTCGGACGGAAACACCATATATTTT. Protein: CASSSDGNTIYF.

A word on this clone: A read error is likely, as this CDR3 ends without the conserved phenylalanine or tryptophan. No DNA is shown, since the ends of the CDR3 on it are uncertain; the CDR3 is the one TCRdb lists. The chain employs TRBV29-1 and TRBJ1-4. The CDR3 is 9 residues long, counting both termini. Germline V CDR1 and CDR2: SQVTM, ANQGSEA. The CDR3: CSGPGRTNI.

The chain links TRBV7-2 to TRBJ1-5; 8 bases line up with TRBD1. The CDR3 runs to 16 residues. J lost 1 base, V lost 4 bases, and 6 bases had no gene match. Germline V lookup: CDR1 SGHTA, CDR2 FQGNSA. The CDR3: CASSSSAGGSNQPQHF. CDR3 DNA sequence: TGTGCCAGCAGCTCGTCCGCAGGGGGCAGCAATCAGCCCCAGCATTTT. The variable domain in full, completed from reference TRBV7-2 and TRBJ1-5, reads GAGVSQSPSNKVTEKGKDVELRCDPISGHTALYWYRQSLGQGLEFLIYFQGNSAPDKSGLPSDRFSAERTGGSVSTLTIQRTQQEDSAVYLCASSSSAGGSNQPQHFGDGTRLSIL.

The V gene is TRBV7-2, the J gene TRBJ2-3; TRBD2 matches at 11 bases. This CDR3 has 17 amino acids. V lost 5 bases, J lost 3 bases, and 10 bases stayed unmatched. Germline CDR1 SGHTA, CDR2 FQGNSA. CDR3 coding DNA: TGTGCCAGCAGCCTAAGGATGGTAGCGGGAGGGACAGATACGCAGTATTTT. This encodes CASSLRMVAGGTDTQYF.